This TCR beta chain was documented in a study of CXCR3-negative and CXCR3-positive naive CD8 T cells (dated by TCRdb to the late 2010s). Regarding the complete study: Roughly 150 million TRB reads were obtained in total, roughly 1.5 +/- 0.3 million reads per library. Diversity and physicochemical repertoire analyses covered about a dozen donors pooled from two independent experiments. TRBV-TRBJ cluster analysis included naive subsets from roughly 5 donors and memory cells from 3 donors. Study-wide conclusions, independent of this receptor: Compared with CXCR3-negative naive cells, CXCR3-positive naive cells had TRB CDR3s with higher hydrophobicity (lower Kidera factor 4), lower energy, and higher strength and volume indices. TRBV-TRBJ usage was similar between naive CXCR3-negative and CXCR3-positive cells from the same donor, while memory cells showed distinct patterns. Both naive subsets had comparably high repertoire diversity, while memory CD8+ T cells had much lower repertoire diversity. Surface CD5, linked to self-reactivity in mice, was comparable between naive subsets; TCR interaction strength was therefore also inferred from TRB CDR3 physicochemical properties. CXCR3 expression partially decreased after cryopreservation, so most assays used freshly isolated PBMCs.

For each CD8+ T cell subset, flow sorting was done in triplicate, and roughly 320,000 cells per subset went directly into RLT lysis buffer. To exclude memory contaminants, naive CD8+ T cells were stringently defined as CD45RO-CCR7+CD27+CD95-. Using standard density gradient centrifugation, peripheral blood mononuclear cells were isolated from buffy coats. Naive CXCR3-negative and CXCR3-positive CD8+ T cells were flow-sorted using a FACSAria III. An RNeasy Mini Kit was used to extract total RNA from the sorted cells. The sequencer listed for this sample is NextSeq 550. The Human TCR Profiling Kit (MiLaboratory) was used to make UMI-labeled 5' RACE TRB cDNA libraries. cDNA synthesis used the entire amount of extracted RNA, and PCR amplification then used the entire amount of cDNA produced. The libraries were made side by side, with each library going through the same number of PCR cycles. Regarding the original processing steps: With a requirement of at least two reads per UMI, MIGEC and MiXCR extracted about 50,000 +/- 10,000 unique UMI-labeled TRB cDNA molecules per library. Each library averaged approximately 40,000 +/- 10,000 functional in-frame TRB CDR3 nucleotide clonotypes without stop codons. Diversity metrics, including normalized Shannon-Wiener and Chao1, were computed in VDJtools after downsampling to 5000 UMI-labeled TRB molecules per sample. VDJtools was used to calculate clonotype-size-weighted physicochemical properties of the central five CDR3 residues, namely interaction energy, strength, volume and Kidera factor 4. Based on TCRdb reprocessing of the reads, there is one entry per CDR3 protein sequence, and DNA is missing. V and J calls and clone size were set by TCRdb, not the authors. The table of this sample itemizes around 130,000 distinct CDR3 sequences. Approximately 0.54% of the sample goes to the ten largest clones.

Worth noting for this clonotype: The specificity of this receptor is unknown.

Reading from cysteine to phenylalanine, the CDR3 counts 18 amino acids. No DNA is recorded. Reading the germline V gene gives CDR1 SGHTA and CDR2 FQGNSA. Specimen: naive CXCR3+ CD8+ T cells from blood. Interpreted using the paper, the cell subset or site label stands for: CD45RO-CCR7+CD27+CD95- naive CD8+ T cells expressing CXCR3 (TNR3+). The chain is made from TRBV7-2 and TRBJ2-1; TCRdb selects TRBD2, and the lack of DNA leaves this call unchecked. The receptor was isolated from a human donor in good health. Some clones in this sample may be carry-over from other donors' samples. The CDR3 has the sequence CASSLASGGTSHYNEQFF.